This passage covers 8 T cell receptor beta chains from one sample sequenced in a study of T cell repertoires in cytomegalovirus infection. TCRdb reprocessed the reads with MiXCR, giving one entry per CDR3 protein. This sample has approximately 500,000 distinct CDR3 sequences, with approximately 17% found just once. Sequencing input: CD8+ T cells from PBMCs. These receptors all come from a human donor in good health (CMV status not recorded). Some clones in this sample may be carry-over from other donors' samples.

This clonotype was seen at least ten times. The rearrangement links TRBV11-2 to TRBJ1-1; TRBD1 is a possible D gene (5 bases). V was clipped by 5 bases and J by 0 bases, with 19 bases between them. Germline CDR1 and CDR2: SGHAT and FQNNGV. The CDR3 length is 17 residues. The CDR3 coding sequence is TGTGCCAGCAGCCCCCCTCGGGGCGTACCCATGAACACTGAAGCTTTCTTT. It encodes CASSPPRGVPMNTEAFF. The variable domain in full, completed from reference TRBV11-2 and TRBJ1-1, reads EAGVAQSPRYKIIEKRQSVAFWCNPISGHATLYWYQQILGQGPKLLIQFQNNGVVDDSQLPKDRFSAERLKGVDSTLKIQPAKLEDSAVYLCASSPPRGVPMNTEAFFGQGTRLTVV.

This clonotype was picked up a small number of times. The chain carries TRBV12-3 or TRBV12-4 and TRBJ2-7; no firm D call. This CDR3 is 16 amino acids long. The ends were cut back, 6 bases at V and 3 bases at J, with 21 bases in the middle. In DNA form, the CDR3 reads TGTGCCAGCAGCCCTCCTTTTGTGTTGGCAGGCTACGAGCAGTACTTC. The encoded protein is CASSPPFVLAGYEQYF.

The table lists this clonotype with many counts. This chain links TRBV6-5 with TRBJ2-7; possibly TRBD2 for D (5 bases). V lost 6 bases to trimming and J lost 1 base, with 16 bases between them. Per germline, CDR1 MNHEY and CDR2 SVGAGI. The CDR3 has 15 residues. The CDR3 sequence: CASRGGGPFSYEQYF. The CDR3 DNA reads TGTGCCAGCAGAGGAGGCGGACCGTTTTCCTACGAGCAGTACTTC.

This clonotype was found many times. The chain joins TRBV19 to TRBJ1-1, with TRBD1 as a possible D gene (6 bases). V was shortened by 5 bases and J by 3 bases, with 19 bases between the two germline ends. Germline V CDR1 and CDR2: LNHDA, SQIVND (reference sequence). This CDR3 comprises 16 residues. In nucleotides, the CDR3 is TGTGCCAGTAGTTCCTTAGGGGGGCACAGATACACTGAAGCTTTCTTT. Translating gives CASSSLGGHRYTEAFF. The full variable domain, its missing parts supplied by reference TRBV19 and TRBJ1-1, is DGGITQSPKYLFRKEGQNVTLSCEQNLNHDAMYWYRQDPGQGLRLIYYSQIVNDFQKGDIAEGYSVSREKKESFPLTVTSAQKNPTAFYLCASSSLGGHRYTEAFFGQGTRLTVV.

This clonotype turned up a few times. The rearrangement links TRBV7-9 to TRBJ1-1; the match to TRBD1 covers 7 bases. Germline V gene sequence: CDR1 SEHNR, CDR2 FQNEAQ (reference sequence). CDR3 length equals 11 residues. The J segment lost 4 bases and the V segment lost 10 bases, leaving 3 bases of the junction unmatched. In DNA form, the CDR3 reads TGTGCCACACAGGGGCCCACTGAAGCTTTCTTT. Protein sequence: CATQGPTEAFF.

A note on this clonotype: A much more abundant neighbour one base away suggests this may be a read error. This chain joins TRBV28 and TRBJ2-5, with 11 positions matching TRBD1. Germline lookup yields CDR1 MDHEN and CDR2 SYDVKM. The CDR3 has 16 residues. DNA for the CDR3: TGTGCCAGCACCCATTACCGGGACAGGGGGTACGGGACCCAGAACTTC. It specifies CASTHYRDRGYGTQNF. Full variable domain (rest looked up from reference TRBV28 and TRBJ2-5): DVKVTQSSRYLVKRTGEKVFLECVQDMDHENMFWYRQDPGLGLRLIYFSYDVKMKEKGDIPEGYSVSREKKERFSLILESASTNQTSMYLCASTHYRDRGYGTQNFGPGTRLLVL.

This clonotype was seen at least ten times. The V call is TRBV6-2 or TRBV6-3, the J call TRBJ2-5; 7 positions match TRBD2. The CDR3 contains 15 residues. Germline CDR1 reads MNHEY; CDR2 reads SVGEGT. V dropped 5 bases and J dropped 2; count of bases not matched to a gene: 8. The CDR3 DNA reads as TGTGCCAGCAGTACCTGGACTAGTCGACAAGAGACCCAGTACTTC. Translated: CASSTWTSRQETQYF.

This clonotype has a count of ten or more. The V call is TRBV6-6, the J call TRBJ1-2, with D tentatively TRBD1 (5 bases). The CDR3 is 15 residues long. Trimming cost V 5 bases and J 3 bases, with 16 bases left between them. CDR1 is MNHNY and CDR2 is SVGAGI in the germline V gene (reference sequence). The CDR3 spells CASSPFGGEDYGYTF. The CDR3 nucleotides read TGTGCCAGCAGTCCATTTGGAGGGGAGGACTATGGCTACACCTTC.